Presented here are 3 T cell receptor beta chains from one specimen sequenced in a study of T-cell memory formation after mild COVID-19. TCRdb re-analysed the 5' RACE reads in MiXCR, keeping a single row per CDR3 protein. The sample includes approximately 260,000 distinct CDR3 sequences, roughly 18% of them seen just once. The sample consisted of PBMCs or a T cell subset sorted from them (not recorded which). The origin of the receptors is a man between 18 and 29 years old who had mild COVID-19 (a few samples of this study predate the infection). Cell type and time point are not known.

There are a few counts of this clonotype. The chain employs TRBV20-1 and TRBJ1-5; D ambiguous. The CDR3 has 12 residues. Germline V gene data show CDR1 as DFQATT and CDR2 as SNEGSKA (reference sequence). V was trimmed by 5 bases and J by 3 bases, leaving 8 bases between them. CDR3 sequence reads: CSAVSHNQPQHF. The CDR3 DNA reads TGCAGTGCTGTTAGCCACAATCAGCCCCAGCATTTT.

This clonotype was seen a few times. The chain combines TRBV4-1 with TRBJ2-3; unclear D gene. This CDR3 is 12 amino acids long. V was clipped by 0 bases and J by 9 bases, with 7 bases between them. CDR1 MGHRA and CDR2 YSYEKL come from the germline V gene. CDR3 DNA: TGCGCCAGCAGCCAAGAGTATGTCACGCAGTATTTT. Amino acids: CASSQEYVTQYF.

Only a few counts were recorded for this clonotype. The chain joins TRBV20-1 to TRBJ1-2, with 11 bases aligning to TRBD1. Per the germline V gene, CDR1 is DFQATT and CDR2 is SNEGSKA (reference sequence). The CDR3 has 14 residues. The V and J ends lost 0 bases and 7 bases, in that order; junction bases with no gene match: 4. CDR3 coding DNA: TGCAGTGCTAGAGATTCCGGGACAGGGGGTGGCTACACCTTC. Translating gives CSARDSGTGGGYTF.